This section outlines one T cell receptor beta chain sequence together with its context. There is no known antigen for this receptor. One base away there is no much larger clone; base qualities are not given. The source of the sample is a study of blood T cells in healthy people across ages (dated by TCRdb to the mid-2010s). For the wider study: In model experiments, template switching captured about one uniquely barcoded TCR beta cDNA molecule for every two T cells. To avoid experimental bias, donors of different ages were randomly spread across the sequencing lanes. Age-related changes in TCR beta repertoire diversity were measured in the study by deep sequencing normalized with unique cDNA molecular identifiers. The study analyzed two additional independent replicas of 1 million unique cDNA reads from the same blood draw for two donors, one aged 18 to 30 and one aged 80 or older. Four age groups were formed from the donors: young (average approximately 15 years), middle-aged (more than 35), aged (about 62) and long-lived (approximately 80).

Receptor amplification or capture employed 5' RACE. TCRdb lists the instrument as Illumina HiSeq 2500. The second PCR ran for roughly 6 to 11 cycles and used a J-beta primer mix along with a sample-barcoded 5' primer. Each TCR beta cDNA molecule received a unique molecular identifier from a template-switch 5' adaptor carrying 12 random nucleotides. At least 2.5 million CDR3-containing paired-end reads were obtained from each sample. First-strand cDNA synthesis was performed from all RNA using the Mint cDNA synthesis kit, with priming by a TRBC-specific oligonucleotide. All cDNA was treated with uracil-DNA glycosylase and then went through a first 18-cycle PCR with the universal primers M1SS and BC2_uni_R. Per the source publication's procedure: Each sample was normalized by randomly selecting 1 million high-quality reads, each carrying a distinct molecular identifier. Reads with shared molecular identifiers were discarded instead of being binned into consensus sequences. MiTCR, with a Q25 quality threshold and the strictest error-elimination algorithm, was used for CDR3 identification, clonotype clustering and error correction. Lower-bound total TCR beta diversity was estimated with a nonparametric unseen species model using Euler transformation. TCRdb cleaned the public reads at Q25 with fastp, built clones with MiXCR and kept in-frame beta chains. Every distinct CDR3 protein forms one entry, paired with its most common genes and DNA. These V and J calls originate from TCRdb's pipeline instead of the authors' own analysis. For this sample there are 550,000 to 600,000 distinct CDR3 sequences; approximately 30% appear just once. The biggest ten clones account for less than 20% of the sample.

Systemically healthy Caucasian individuals from Russia, approximately 39 in total and aged about 6 to 100 years, were included as donors. Approximately 9.3 milliliters of peripheral blood were drawn from each donor into EDTA-treated Vacutainer tubes. Ficoll-Paque density-gradient centrifugation was used to isolate PBMCs, with at least 7 million per sample. Trizol reagent was used to extract total RNA from the PBMCs, yielding at least 6 micrograms per sample. Naive CD45RAhigh/CD27high T cell percentages were measured by flow cytometry on a PBMC aliquot from every donor. Overall study results and their limits: Observed TCR beta diversity correlated strongly with the percentage of naive T cells measured by flow cytometry. Observed TCR beta diversity per million T cells fell roughly linearly with age, and a significant reduction was already apparent by age around 44. Conclusive comparison of naive and antigen-experienced compartments was prevented by the profiling of bulk unsorted PBMCs. Compared with the aged group, the long-lived group had more naive CD4+ T cells, fewer expanded clones and increased TCR diversity, a pattern suggesting age selection. Because the CMV infection status of the donors was unknown, age-related changes in expanded clonotypes may potentially have been confounded. Total diversity estimates from one million sequenced T cells were considered lower bounds and underestimates.

From the germline V gene (reference sequence), CDR1 is MNHEY and CDR2 is SMNVEV. Trimming leaves V shorter by 1 base and J shorter by 1 base, with the junction holding 3 bases beyond the gene matches. The CDR3, from cysteine to phenylalanine, totals 15 residues. Kept here is only the CDR3 DNA, which spans 45 bases and is read in frame from base 1. The rearranged segments are TRBV27 and TRBJ1-2; a stretch of 7 junction bases matches TRBD1. The TCR originated in a woman between 65 and 79 years old in good health. Input material: blood. The CDR3 amino acid sequence is: CASSLLGQFNYGYTF. The DNA sequence follows: TGTGCCAGCAGTTTATTGGGACAGTTTAACTATGGCTACACCTTC.